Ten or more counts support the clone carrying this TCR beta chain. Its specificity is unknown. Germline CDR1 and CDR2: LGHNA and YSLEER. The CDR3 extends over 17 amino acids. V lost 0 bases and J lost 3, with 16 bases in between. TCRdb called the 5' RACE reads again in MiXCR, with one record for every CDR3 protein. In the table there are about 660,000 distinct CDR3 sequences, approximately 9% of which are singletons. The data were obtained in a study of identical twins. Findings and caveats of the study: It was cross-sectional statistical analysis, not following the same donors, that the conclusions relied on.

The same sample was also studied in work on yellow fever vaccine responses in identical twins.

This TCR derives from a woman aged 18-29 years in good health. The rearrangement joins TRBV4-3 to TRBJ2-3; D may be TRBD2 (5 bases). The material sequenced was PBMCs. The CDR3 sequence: CASSQDRTLAGTDTQYF. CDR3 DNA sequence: TGCGCCAGCAGCCAAGATCGAACGCTAGCTGGGACAGATACGCAGTATTTT.